The 12 T cell receptor beta chains given below trace back to one sample, sequenced in a study of T cells in Graves' hyperthyroidism and ophthalmopathy. TCR beta CDR3 regions were amplified from RNA. Initially, a first-round RT-PCR of the TCR CDR3 employed the HTBI primer set. A single record per CDR3 protein comes from TCRdb applying MiXCR to the multiplex PCR reads. The sample carries approximately 380,000 distinct CDR3 sequences, over 11% recorded once. Input material: blood. All receptors derive from a middle-aged man with Graves' ophthalmopathy.

This clonotype was seen a single time. Given a much more abundant clone one base away, this may be a read error. The rearrangement links TRBV29-1 to TRBJ2-7, with TRBD1 matching 8 bases. CDR1 is SQVTM, CDR2 ANQGSEA, per germline. The CDR3 has 13 amino acids. The CDR3 spells CSAEADRGYEQYF. The CDR3 region has the DNA TGCAGCGCTGAAGCCGACAGGGGCTACGAGCAGTACTTC.

This clonotype was seen at least ten times. The chain combines TRBV3-1 with TRBJ2-7; D is uncertain. CDR1 and CDR2 from the germline V gene are LGHDT and YNNKEL (reference sequence). The CDR3 runs to 14 residues. V lost 2 bases, J lost 7 bases, and 15 bases lay in between. CDR3: CASSQLGSNGEQYF. The CDR3 DNA follows: TGTGCCAGCAGCCAATTAGGCTCCAACGGGGAGCAGTACTTC.

The J gene is TRBJ2-3, the V gene TRBV29-1; D may match TRBD1 or TRBD2 (6 bases each). Deletions cut 8 bases from V and 2 bases from J, with 14 bases between. The V gene's germline CDR1 is SQVTM and CDR2 ANQGSEA. The CDR3 length is 13 residues. The CDR3 loop is CSTQGLHTDTQYF. CDR3 nucleotide sequence: TGCAGCACACAGGGACTTCACACAGATACGCAGTATTTT.

At least ten counts were recorded for this clonotype. J is TRBJ2-1 and V is TRBV5-1; TRBD2 matches at 9 bases. The length of the CDR3 is 16 residues. Germline CDR1 SGHRS, CDR2 YFSETQ. J gave up 0 bases and V 3 bases, and 4 bases lay outside the gene matches. For the CDR3, the DNA is TGCGCCAGCAGCTCGACTAGCGGAAGCTCCTACAATGAGCAGTTCTTC. Encoded protein: CASSSTSGSSYNEQFF.

This clonotype was recorded many times. The genes are TRBV4-1 and TRBJ2-3; D ambiguous. This CDR3 has 13 amino acids. Trimming cost V 2 bases and J 1 base, with 4 bases left between them. Germline CDR1 is MGHRA and CDR2 is YSYEKL. DNA for the CDR3: TGCGCCAGCAGCCAACAGGGCACAGATACGCAGTATTTT. It specifies CASSQQGTDTQYF.

This clonotype came up many times. The rearrangement uses TRBV9 and TRBJ2-7; the match to TRBD2 covers 11 bases. Germline CDR1 reads SGDLS; CDR2 reads YYNGEE. After removal of 2 bases from V and 0 bases from J, the junction contained 1 base not matched to a gene. The CDR3 sequence is 15 residues long. The CDR3 DNA is TGTGCCAGCAGCGTTGGGACTAGCGGCTCCTACGAGCAGTACTTC. Protein sequence: CASSVGTSGSYEQYF.

This clonotype was observed at least ten times. The J gene is TRBJ1-6, the V gene TRBV3-1; D may be TRBD1 (5 bases). This CDR3 has 17 amino acids. V lost 4 bases and J 10 bases, leaving 23 bases between the germline ends. Germline V gene data show CDR1 as LGHDT and CDR2 as YNNKEL (reference sequence). The CDR3 DNA sequence: TGTGCCAGCAGCCGCAAAGGAGGGACGTCCGGAAAGTCACCCCTCCACTTT. Amino acids: CASSRKGGTSGKSPLHF.

This clonotype was recorded at least ten times. This chain links TRBV11-2 with TRBJ2-5; D gene unclear. The germline V and J ends were trimmed by 1 base and 4 bases, with 13 bases remaining between them. The CDR3 loop spans 15 amino acids. Germline CDR1 reads SGHAT; CDR2 reads FQNNGV. The CDR3 loop reads CASSLGSGVIETQYF. The CDR3 nucleotides read TGTGCCAGCAGCTTAGGCTCTGGGGTCATAGAGACCCAGTACTTC.

There are many counts of this clonotype. The chain links TRBV20-1 to TRBJ2-5; 11 bases line up with TRBD2. V lost 6 bases, J lost 4 bases, and 10 bases stayed unmatched. This CDR3 is 15 amino acids long. The germline gives CDR1 DFQATT, CDR2 SNEGSKA (reference sequence). The CDR3 loop reads CSASSGRAVRETQYF. The CDR3 bases are TGCAGTGCGAGTAGCGGGAGGGCCGTAAGAGAGACCCAGTACTTC.

This clonotype appeared a few times. The chain combines TRBV12-3 or TRBV12-4 with TRBJ2-1, with 9 positions matching TRBD1. CDR3 length: 14 amino acids. V trimming: 6 bases; J trimming: 6 bases; junction bases outside the gene matches: 6. Written as DNA, the CDR3 is TGTGCCAGCAGGGAGACAGGGGGAAGCAATGAGCAGTTCTTC. It is translated as CASRETGGSNEQFF.

V gene TRBV5-1 combines with J gene TRBJ2-2; D is undetermined. Trimming cost V 4 bases and J 5 bases, with 18 bases left between them. This CDR3 has 16 amino acids. CDR1 SGHRS and CDR2 YFSETQ come from the germline V gene. The CDR3 DNA follows: TGCGCCAGCAGCCTGCCTACTACAAAAGGGACCGGGGAGCTGTTTTTT. The encoded protein is CASSLPTTKGTGELFF.

This clonotype came up many times. The gene calls are TRBV19 and TRBJ1-2, with 9 bases fitting TRBD1. Germline CDR1 reads LNHDA; CDR2 reads SQIVND (reference sequence). Trimming cost V 5 bases and J 8 bases; bases outside gene matches: 6. CDR3 size: 13 residues. CDR3 in DNA: TGTGCCAGTAGTTGGGACAGGGCCATAGGCTACACCTTC. Its protein is CASSWDRAIGYTF. The full variable domain, in which reference TRBV19 and TRBJ1-2 provide the parts outside the CDR3, is DGGITQSPKYLFRKEGQNVTLSCEQNLNHDAMYWYRQDPGQGLRLIYYSQIVNDFQKGDIAEGYSVSREKKESFPLTVTSAQKNPTAFYLCASSWDRAIGYTFGSGTRLTVV.